This TCR beta chain was sequenced for a study of T-cell memory formation after mild COVID-19. Study-wide results and limits: Prior to infection, memory already included some responding clones, suggesting cross-reactive memory joined.

5'RACE primed at constant segments yielded TCR alpha and TCR beta cDNA libraries bearing sample barcodes and UMIs. One entry per CDR3 protein results from TCRdb running MiXCR on the 5' RACE reads. The repertoire holds under 700,000 distinct CDR3 sequences, with just over 20% as singletons. Trimming left V 2 bases short and J 10 bases short, with 28 bases between. Per the germline V gene, CDR1 is SGHDT and CDR2 is YYEEEE. The CDR3 totals 18 residues. A word on this clonotype: Its antigen is unidentified.

Sample: PBMCs or a T cell subset sorted from them (not recorded which). The origin of this receptor is an adult woman who had mild COVID-19 (a few samples of this study predate the infection). Cell type and time point are not known. The chain recombines TRBV5-6 with TRBJ2-1, with D possibly matching TRBD2 (5 bases). The CDR3 here is CASSLGFIVIAHSEEQFF. The CDR3, as DNA: TGTGCCAGCAGCTTAGGGTTTATAGTGATAGCGCACTCGGAGGAGCAGTTCTTC.